The T cell receptor beta chain under discussion was sequenced for a study of blood T cell repertoires in COVID-19. Study overall: COVID-19 samples from acute and convalescent phases originated in the United States, Italy and Spain. T cells, B-cell-depleted T cells, or PBMCs supplied cDNA or gDNA.

Trimming removed 3 bases from V and 7 bases from J, with 20 bases in between. The CDR3 is 15 residues long. Per germline, CDR1 SGHRS and CDR2 YFSETQ. Original processing methods: Quantification of nucleated cells was approximated via reference gene primer amplification. The assay was immunoSEQ multiplex PCR, and TCRdb's table has in-frame clones only and misses some. The V and J calls and the clone size are those of that table, but D and trimming were determined from the DNA. The sample lists some 66,000 clones; 86% were seen once. This TCR was recovered from a man aged 50 to 60 with active COVID-19. The J gene is TRBJ2-7, the V gene TRBV5-1; weak D call: TRBD1 (5 bases). The sequenced sample was peripheral blood. The CDR3 DNA is TGCGCCAGCAGCTGGAGTGGCGACCGGGCAGGGGAGCAGTACTTC. This gives the protein CASSWSGDRAGEQYF.